This entry is about one T cell receptor beta chain. As yet, its antigen is unknown. CDR1 and CDR2 (germline): SEHNR, FQNEAQ (reference sequence). The CDR3 contains 15 residues. The V segment lost 5 bases and the J segment 7 bases; nucleotides outside the gene matches: 7. These data come from a study of T cell responses to AZD1222 COVID-19 vaccine. Measured with immunoSEQ multiplex PCR; TCRdb has only the in-frame clones, and not every one. In the table there are approximately 160,000 clones, about nine tenths of which are singletons. Study-wide findings and caveats: The donor cohort was predominantly white British with a female majority, and clonal diversity may have been underestimated. After the peak T cell response, and only then, were repertoires sampled. Spike-specific TCR breadth and depth rose after two AZD1222 doses. CD4 TCRs covered the whole spike, strongest at regions 160-218 and 743-854.

The input for sequencing was peripheral blood, taken on day 0 of AZD1222 vaccination. This TCR derives from an adult in good health. This chain uses TRBV7-9 with TRBJ2-1, with 11 bases that match TRBD2. CDR3 sequence: CASSKTSGVANEQFF. The CDR3 DNA reads as TGTGCCAGCAGCAAGACTAGCGGGGTCGCGAATGAGCAGTTCTTC.